The T cell receptor beta chain under discussion was sequenced for a study of cytomegalovirus exposure and HLA in healthy donors. Study observations and caveats: Fewer N-insertions than the approximately 700-donor mean were reportedly shown by an Asian-associated ancestry cluster in a later analysis.

Healthy bone marrow donors supplied every sample. Researchers ran the PCR with 60 Vbeta and 13 Jbeta primers. Profiling relied on immunoSEQ multiplex PCR, and the TCRdb table lists in-frame clones only, not all of them. The sample consists of around 150,000 clones, about 64% of them appearing once. CDR1 and CDR2 (germline): LNHDA, SQIVND (reference sequence). The ends were cut back, 5 bases at V and 0 bases at J, with 8 bases in the middle. The length of the CDR3 is 14 residues. Of note for this clone: Antigen unknown.

The sequencing sample was made of PBMCs. The V and J genes are TRBV19 and TRBJ1-3, with D perhaps TRBD1 (5 bases). The receptor's source is a woman between 40 and 50 years old in good health and CMV-seronegative. The DNA of the CDR3 is TGTGCCAGTAGTCGACAGAGCTCTGGAAACACCATATATTTT. Its protein product is CASSRQSSGNTIYF.